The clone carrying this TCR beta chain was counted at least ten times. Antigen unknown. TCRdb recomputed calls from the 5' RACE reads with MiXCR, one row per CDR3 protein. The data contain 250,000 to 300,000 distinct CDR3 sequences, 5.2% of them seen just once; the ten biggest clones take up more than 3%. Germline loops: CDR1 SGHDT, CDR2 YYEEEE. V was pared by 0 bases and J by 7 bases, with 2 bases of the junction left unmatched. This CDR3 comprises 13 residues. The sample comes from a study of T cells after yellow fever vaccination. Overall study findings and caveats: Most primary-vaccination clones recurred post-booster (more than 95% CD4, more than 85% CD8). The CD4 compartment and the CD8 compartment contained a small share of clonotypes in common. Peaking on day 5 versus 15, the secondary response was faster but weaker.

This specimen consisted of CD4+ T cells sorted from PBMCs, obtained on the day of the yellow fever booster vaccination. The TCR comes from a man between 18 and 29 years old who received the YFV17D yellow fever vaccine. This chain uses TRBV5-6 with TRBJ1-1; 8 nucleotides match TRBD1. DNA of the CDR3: TGTGCCAGCAGCTTGGGACAGGGGATTGAAGCTTTCTTT. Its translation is CASSLGQGIEAFF.